This T cell receptor (beta chain) emerged from a study of shared clonotypes between healthy human individuals. Overall study: The cohort comprised a couple of women and a few men. Their ages spanned 18 to 49 years. Study results and caveats: The generation probabilities recorded for non-shared clonotypes fell below those of clonotypes shared by all four donors. Rarefaction revealed incomplete sorted-subset sequencing despite large depth.

All participating donors were Caucasian adults from Nashville, Tennessee. Assay used: immunoSEQ multiplex PCR; TCRdb lists only in-frame clones, some missing. This table has a few million clones, approximately 96% appearing once. CDR1 and CDR2 from the germline V gene are LNHDA and SQIVND (reference sequence). The ends were cut back, 5 bases at V and 5 bases at J, with 20 bases in the middle. The CDR3 is 16 amino acids. About this clone itself: Antigen specificity is unknown.

The TCR originated in a man aged 18 to 29 in good health. The sample taken for sequencing was naive CD4+ T cells sorted from blood. Subset given: CD45RA+ positively selected. The V gene is TRBV19, the J gene TRBJ2-3; D is uncertain. CDR3 bases: TGTGCCAGTAGTGCCCGTGTGTCCCATGGGCGAGATACGCAGTATTTT. Translated: CASSARVSHGRDTQYF.